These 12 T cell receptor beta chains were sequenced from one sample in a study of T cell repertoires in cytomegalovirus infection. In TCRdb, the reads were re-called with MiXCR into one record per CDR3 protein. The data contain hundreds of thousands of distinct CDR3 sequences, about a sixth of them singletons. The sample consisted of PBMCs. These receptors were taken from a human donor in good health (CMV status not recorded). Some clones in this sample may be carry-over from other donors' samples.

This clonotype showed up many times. The CDR3 bases are TGTGCCAGCAGCTCCCGACAGGGGGAAAGCTTTGTGTATGGCTACACCTTC. Encoded protein: CASSSRQGESFVYGYTF. V gene TRBV7-8 combines with J gene TRBJ1-2; 9 bases fit TRBD1. V shed 4 bases, J shed 5 bases, and the junction held 14 bases outside the gene matches. Germline-derived CDR1 and CDR2 are SGHVS and FQNEAQ. This CDR3 has 17 amino acids. Full variable domain (rest looked up from reference TRBV7-8 and TRBJ1-2): GAGVSQSPRYKVAKRGQDVALRCDPISGHVSLFWYQQALGQGPEFLTYFQNEAQLDKSGLPSDRFFAERPEGSVSTLKIQRTQQEDSAVYLCASSSRQGESFVYGYTFGSGTRLTVV.

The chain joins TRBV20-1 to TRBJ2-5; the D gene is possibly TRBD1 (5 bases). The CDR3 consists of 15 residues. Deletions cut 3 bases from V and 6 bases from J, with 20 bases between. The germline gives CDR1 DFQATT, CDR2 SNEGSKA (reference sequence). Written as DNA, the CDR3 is TGCAGTGCTAGGCCAGGGCAACTGAGAGCGAAGACCCAGTACTTC. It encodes CSARPGQLRAKTQYF.

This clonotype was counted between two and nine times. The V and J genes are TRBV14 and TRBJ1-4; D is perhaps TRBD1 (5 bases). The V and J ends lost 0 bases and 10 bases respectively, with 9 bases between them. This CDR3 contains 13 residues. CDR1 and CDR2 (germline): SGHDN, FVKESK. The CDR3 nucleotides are TGTGCCAGCAGCCAAGATCGACAGACAAAACTGTTTTTT. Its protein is CASSQDRQTKLFF.

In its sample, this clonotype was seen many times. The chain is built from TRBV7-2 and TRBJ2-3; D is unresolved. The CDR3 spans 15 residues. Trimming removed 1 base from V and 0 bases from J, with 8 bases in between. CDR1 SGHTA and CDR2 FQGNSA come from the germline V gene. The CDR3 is CASSLDAFSTDTQYF. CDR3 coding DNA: TGTGCCAGCAGCTTAGACGCGTTTAGCACAGATACGCAGTATTTT. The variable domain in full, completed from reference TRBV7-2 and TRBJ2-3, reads GAGVSQSPSNKVTEKGKDVELRCDPISGHTALYWYRQSLGQGLEFLIYFQGNSAPDKSGLPSDRFSAERTGGSVSTLTIQRTQQEDSAVYLCASSLDAFSTDTQYFGPGTRLTVL.

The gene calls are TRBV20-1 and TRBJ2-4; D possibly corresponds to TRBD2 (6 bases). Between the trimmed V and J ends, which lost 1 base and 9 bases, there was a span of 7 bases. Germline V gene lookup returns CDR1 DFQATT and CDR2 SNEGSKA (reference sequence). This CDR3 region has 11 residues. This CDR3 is CSARVGGIQYF. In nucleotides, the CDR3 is TGCAGTGCTAGAGTGGGGGGCATTCAGTACTTC.

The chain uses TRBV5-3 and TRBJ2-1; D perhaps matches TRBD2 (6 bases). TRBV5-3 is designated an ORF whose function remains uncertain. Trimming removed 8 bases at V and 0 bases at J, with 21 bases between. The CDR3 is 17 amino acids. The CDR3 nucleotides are TGTGCCAGCAGGCGGGCGGGGTCTCAGACCTCCTACAATGAGCAGTTCTTC. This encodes CASRRAGSQTSYNEQFF.

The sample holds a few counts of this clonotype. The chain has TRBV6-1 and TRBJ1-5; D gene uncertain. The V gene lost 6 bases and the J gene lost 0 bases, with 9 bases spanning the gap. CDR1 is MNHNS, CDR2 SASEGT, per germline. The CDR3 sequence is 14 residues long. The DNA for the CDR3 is TGTGCCAGCAGGGCGGGGAATAGCAATCAGCCCCAGCATTTT. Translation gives CASRAGNSNQPQHF.

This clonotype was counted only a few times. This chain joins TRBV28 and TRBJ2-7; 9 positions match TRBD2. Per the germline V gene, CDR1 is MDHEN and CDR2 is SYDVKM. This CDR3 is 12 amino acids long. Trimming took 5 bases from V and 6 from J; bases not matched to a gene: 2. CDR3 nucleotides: TGTGCCAGCAGTCCTAGCGGGGCCGAGCAGTACTTC. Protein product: CASSPSGAEQYF.

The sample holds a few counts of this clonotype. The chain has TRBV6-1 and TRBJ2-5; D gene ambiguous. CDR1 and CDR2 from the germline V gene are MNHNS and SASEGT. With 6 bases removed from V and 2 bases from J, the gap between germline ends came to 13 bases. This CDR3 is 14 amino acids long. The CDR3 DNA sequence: TGTGCCAGCAGCCTCGTACAAGCGCAAGAGACCCAGTACTTC. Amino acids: CASSLVQAQETQYF.

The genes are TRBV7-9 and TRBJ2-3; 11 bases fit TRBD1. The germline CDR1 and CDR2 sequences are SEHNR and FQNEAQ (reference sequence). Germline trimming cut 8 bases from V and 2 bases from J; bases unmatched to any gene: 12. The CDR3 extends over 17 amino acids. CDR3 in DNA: TGTGCCAGCGAGGGTTTTGGACAGGGGGCTTTCACAGATACGCAGTATTTT. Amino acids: CASEGFGQGAFTDTQYF.

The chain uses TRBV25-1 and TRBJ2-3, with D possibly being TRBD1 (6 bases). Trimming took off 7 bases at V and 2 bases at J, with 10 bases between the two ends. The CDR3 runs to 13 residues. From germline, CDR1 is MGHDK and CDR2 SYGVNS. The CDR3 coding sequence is TGTGCCAGCAATCGGGACAACACAGATACGCAGTATTTT. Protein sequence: CASNRDNTDTQYF.

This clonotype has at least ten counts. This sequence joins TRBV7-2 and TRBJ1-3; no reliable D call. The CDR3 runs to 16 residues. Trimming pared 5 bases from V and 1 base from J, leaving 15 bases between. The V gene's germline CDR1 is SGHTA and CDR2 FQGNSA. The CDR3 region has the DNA TGTGCCAGCAGCCCCGCGGCAGTTTATTCTGGAAACACCATATATTTT. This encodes CASSPAAVYSGNTIYF.